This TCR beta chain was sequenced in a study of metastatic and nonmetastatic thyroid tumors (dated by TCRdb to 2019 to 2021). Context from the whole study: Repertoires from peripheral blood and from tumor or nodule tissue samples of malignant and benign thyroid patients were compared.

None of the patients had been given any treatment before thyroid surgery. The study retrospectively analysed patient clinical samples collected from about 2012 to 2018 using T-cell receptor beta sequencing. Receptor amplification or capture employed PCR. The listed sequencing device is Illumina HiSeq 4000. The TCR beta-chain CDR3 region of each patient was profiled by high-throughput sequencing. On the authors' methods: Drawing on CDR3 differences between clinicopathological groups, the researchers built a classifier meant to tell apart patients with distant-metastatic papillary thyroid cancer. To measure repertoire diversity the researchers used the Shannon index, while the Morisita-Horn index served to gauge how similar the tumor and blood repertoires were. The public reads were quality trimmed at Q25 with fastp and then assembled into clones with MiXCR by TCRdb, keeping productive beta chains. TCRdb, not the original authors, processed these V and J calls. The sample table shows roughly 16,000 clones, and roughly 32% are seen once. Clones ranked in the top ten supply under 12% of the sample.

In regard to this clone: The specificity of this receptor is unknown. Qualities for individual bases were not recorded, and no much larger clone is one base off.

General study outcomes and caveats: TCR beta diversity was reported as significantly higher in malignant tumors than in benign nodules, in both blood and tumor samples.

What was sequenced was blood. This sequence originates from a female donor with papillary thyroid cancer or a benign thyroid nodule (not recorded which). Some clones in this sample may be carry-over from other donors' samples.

The CDR3 reads CASSLELAGGTFF. Read as DNA, the sequence is TGTGCCAGCAGCTTGGAACTAGCGGGAGGGACGTTCTTC. The V and J genes are TRBV7-2 and TRBJ2-1, and 13 bases in between align with TRBD2. Counted from cysteine to phenylalanine, this CDR3 has 13 amino acids. The only DNA kept is the CDR3, 39 bases in frame from the first base. V is cut back by 3 bases and J by 15 bases, with 5 bases in the junction unmatched. The germline V gene gives CDR1 as SGHTA and CDR2 as FQGNSA.